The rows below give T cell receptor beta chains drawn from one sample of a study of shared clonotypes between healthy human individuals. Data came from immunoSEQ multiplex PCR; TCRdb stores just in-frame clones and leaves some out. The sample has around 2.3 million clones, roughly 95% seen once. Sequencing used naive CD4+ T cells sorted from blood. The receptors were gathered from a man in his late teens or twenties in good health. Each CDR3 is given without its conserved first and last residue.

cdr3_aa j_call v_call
ASSPLNSQETQY TRBJ2-5 TRBV18
ASSGGQGPYEQY TRBJ2-7 TRBV6-5
ASSLAGAGPSYEQY TRBJ2-7 TRBV5-1
ASSLASGGGDTQY TRBJ2-3 TRBV7-2
ASSKLGDGSYEQY TRBJ2-7 TRBV6-5
AISESGTGRETQY TRBJ2-5 TRBV10-3
ASRGNRGRDEKLF TRBJ1-4 TRBV6-1
ASSRGLAVQETQY TRBJ2-5 TRBV5-1
AWSVGLALETQY TRBJ2-5 TRBV30
ASSFTVASGANVLT TRBJ2-6 TRBV5-1
ASSRGQQATGELF TRBJ2-2 TRBV7-2
ASSHLAGVPDTQY TRBJ2-3 TRBV4-1
ASSWTDFNSPLH TRBJ1-6 TRBV6-6
ASSLRLAGTNTGELF TRBJ2-2 TRBV18
ASSRADRGAGNTIY TRBJ1-3 TRBV9
ASSQDIGNQPQH TRBJ1-5 TRBV4-3
ASRPTGGSYEQY TRBJ2-7 TRBV5-6
ASTDSTSGGAVEQF TRBJ2-1 TRBV2
ASSITGGIYEQY TRBJ2-7 TRBV19
ASSLTGVNAF TRBJ1-1 TRBV5-6
ASTLYYNSPLH TRBJ1-6 TRBV14
ASSLGQGAGGYT TRBJ1-2 TRBV7-9
ASSLARPGGDQPQH TRBJ1-5 TRBV7-9
ASSQPGTPSSYEQY TRBJ2-7 TRBV5-1
ASGGSFYEQY TRBJ2-7 TRBV5-1
ASSQGLAGVGEQY TRBJ2-7 TRBV4-1
ASSESGSGNTIY TRBJ1-3 TRBV25-1
ASSEAGRAQYEQY TRBJ2-7 TRBV6-1
ASTTLAGRFNEQF TRBJ2-1 TRBV6-1
ASSQPGSTYEQY TRBJ2-7 TRBV19
ACSHPDTQY TRBJ2-3 TRBV30
ASSIGTDNTEAF TRBJ1-1 TRBV19
ASSLESNRGAF TRBJ1-1 TRBV7-2
AWGGVGSPLH TRBJ1-6 TRBV30
ASSLRVIVRPEQY TRBJ2-7 TRBV5-8
ASSATGVAYEQY TRBJ2-7 TRBV11-2
ASSQGAGTRAYSPLH TRBJ1-6 TRBV4-1
ASSVAGGYGYT TRBJ1-2 TRBV6-1
ASSEQGVDNSPLH TRBJ1-6 TRBV5-4
ASSLAGGAY TRBJ2-5 TRBV7-2
ASGQRMNTEAF TRBJ1-1 TRBV12-5
ASSKFAGASTGELF TRBJ2-2 TRBV2
ASSSTATNYGYT TRBJ1-2 TRBV5-6
ASSQSSFNQPQH TRBJ1-5 TRBV16
ASRPILGAKNIQY TRBJ2-4 TRBV19
ASSESRTGIYEQY TRBJ2-7 TRBV10-2
ASSHPRAQSNYEQY TRBJ2-7 TRBV4-1
ASIQGLAGGGDTQY TRBJ2-3 TRBV2
ASSQTGYNEQF TRBJ2-1 TRBV4-3
ASSSITTQGAQF TRBJ2-1 TRBV13
ASSVSFERSFLGDEQY TRBJ2-7 TRBV9
ASSSAFHNEQF TRBJ2-1 TRBV11-2
AISPFGVGTEAF TRBJ1-1 TRBV10-3